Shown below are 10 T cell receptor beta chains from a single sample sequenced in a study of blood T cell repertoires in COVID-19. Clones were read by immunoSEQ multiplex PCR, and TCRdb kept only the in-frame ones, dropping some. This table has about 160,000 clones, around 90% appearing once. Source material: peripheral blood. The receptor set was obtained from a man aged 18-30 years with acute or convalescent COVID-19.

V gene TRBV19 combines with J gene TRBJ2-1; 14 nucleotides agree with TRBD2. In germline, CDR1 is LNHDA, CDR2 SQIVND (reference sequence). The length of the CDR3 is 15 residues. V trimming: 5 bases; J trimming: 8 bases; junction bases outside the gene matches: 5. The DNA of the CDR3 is TGTGCCAGTAGTTCGACTAGCGGGGGGGTTTATGAGCAGTTCTTC. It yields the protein CASSSTSGGVYEQFF.

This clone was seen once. The CDR3 here is CASSLFRTGGWRLEKLFF. The CDR3 DNA is TGTGCCAGCAGCCTTTTTAGGACAGGGGGCTGGCGGCTCGAAAAACTGTTTTTT. J is TRBJ1-4 and V is TRBV3-1 (or the pseudogene TRBV3-2), with 11 bases fitting TRBD1. Trimming took 4 bases from V and 8 from J; bases not matched to a gene: 15. Germline V gene data show CDR1 as LGHDT and CDR2 as YNNKEL (reference sequence). The CDR3 is made up of 18 amino acids.

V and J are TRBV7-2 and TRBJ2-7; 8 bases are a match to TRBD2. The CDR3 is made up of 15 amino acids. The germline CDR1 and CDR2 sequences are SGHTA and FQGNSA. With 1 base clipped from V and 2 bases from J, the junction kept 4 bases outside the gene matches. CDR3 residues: CASSLVSGGTYEQYF. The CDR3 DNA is TGTGCCAGCAGCTTAGTAAGCGGGGGAACCTACGAGCAGTACTTC.

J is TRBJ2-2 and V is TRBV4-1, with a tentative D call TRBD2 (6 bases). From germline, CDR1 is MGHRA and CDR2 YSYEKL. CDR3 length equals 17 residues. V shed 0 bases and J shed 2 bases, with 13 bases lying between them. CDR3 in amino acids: CASSQEVRGSNTGELFF. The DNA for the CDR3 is TGCGCCAGCAGCCAAGAGGTTCGGGGGAGTAACACCGGGGAGCTGTTTTTT.

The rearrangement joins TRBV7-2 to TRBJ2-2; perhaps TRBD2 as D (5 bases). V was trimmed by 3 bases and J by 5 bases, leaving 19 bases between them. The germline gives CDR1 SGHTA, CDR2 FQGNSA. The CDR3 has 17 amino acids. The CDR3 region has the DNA TGTGCCAGCAGCTTCTCGCCGGCAGGTTCGGGGACCGGGGAGCTGTTTTTT. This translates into CASSFSPAGSGTGELFF.

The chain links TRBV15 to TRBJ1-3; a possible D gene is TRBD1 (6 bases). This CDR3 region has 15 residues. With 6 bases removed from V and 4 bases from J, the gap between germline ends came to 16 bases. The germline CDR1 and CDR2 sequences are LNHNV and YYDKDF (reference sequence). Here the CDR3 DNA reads TGTGCCACCAGGACATGGGGGCTAGGAGGAAACACCATATATTTT. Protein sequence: CATRTWGLGGNTIYF.

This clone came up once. CDR3 amino acids: CATSPSGGGFYEQYF. The DNA of the CDR3 is TGTGCCACCAGCCCCAGCGGGGGCGGTTTCTACGAGCAGTACTTC. The chain has TRBV15 and TRBJ2-7, with TRBD2 matching over 8 bases. CDR1 is LNHNV, CDR2 YYDKDF, per germline (reference sequence). V dropped 5 bases and J dropped 3; count of bases not matched to a gene: 9. CDR3 size: 15 residues.

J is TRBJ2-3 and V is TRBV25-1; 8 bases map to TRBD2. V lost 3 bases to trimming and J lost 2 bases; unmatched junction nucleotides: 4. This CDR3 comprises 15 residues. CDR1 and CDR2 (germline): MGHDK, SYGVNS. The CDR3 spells CASSDPSGYTDTQYF. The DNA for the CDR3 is TGTGCCAGCAGTGATCCTAGCGGGTACACAGATACGCAGTATTTT.

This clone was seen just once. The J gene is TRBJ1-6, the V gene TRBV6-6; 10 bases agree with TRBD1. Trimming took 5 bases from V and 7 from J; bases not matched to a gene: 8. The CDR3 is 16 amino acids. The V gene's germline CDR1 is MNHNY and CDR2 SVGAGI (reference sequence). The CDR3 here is CASSPTDRGRNSPLHF. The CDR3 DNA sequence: TGTGCCAGCAGTCCAACCGACAGGGGGCGAAATTCACCCCTCCACTTT.

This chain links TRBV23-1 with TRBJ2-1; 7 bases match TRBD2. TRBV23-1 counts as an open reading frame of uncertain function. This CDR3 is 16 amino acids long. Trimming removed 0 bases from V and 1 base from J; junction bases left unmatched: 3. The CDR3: CASSQSGGSSYNEQFF. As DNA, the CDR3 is TGCGCCAGCAGTCAATCGGGCGGGAGTTCCTACAATGAGCAGTTCTTC.